What follows describes a single T cell receptor (beta chain). The antigen remains undetermined. This sample was included in a study of T cell repertoires in cytomegalovirus infection. Regarding the study as a whole: The cumulative frequency of public TCR beta families identified carriers of CMV plus the relevant HLA.

MiXCR, applied by TCRdb to the reads, yields one record per CDR3 protein. The repertoire holds more than 95,000 distinct CDR3 sequences, with approximately 30% as singletons. The TCR was taken from a human donor in good health (CMV status not recorded). Some clones in this sample may be carry-over from other donors' samples. The starting material was CD8+ T cells from cultured PBMCs, obtained from culture after CMV antigen stimulation.

CDR3 nucleotide sequence: TGCGCCAGCAGCTTGGATCCGGGCACCGGAGGCTATGGCTACACCTTC. This codes for CASSLDPGTGGYGYTF. This chain joins TRBV5-1 and TRBJ1-2; D is undetermined. This CDR3 is built from 16 residues. Trimming removed 0 bases at V and 4 bases at J, with 16 bases between. Germline CDR1 SGHRS, CDR2 YFSETQ.